Listed below are T cell receptor beta chains from one sample, sequenced in a study of cytomegalovirus exposure and HLA in healthy donors. Libraries were prepared by immunoSEQ multiplex PCR; TCRdb keeps only in-frame clonotypes and omits some of them. The sample carries some 190,000 clones, over 80% recorded once. The specimen was PBMCs. All receptors derive from a man aged 25 to 45 in good health and CMV-seronegative. Each CDR3 is given with its conserved first and last residue. D genes are given only for firm matches. Size is stated for part of the rows, as once, few or many counts, or as a class when the clone is expanded.

>NA|once|14|TRBV27|TRBJ2-3
TGTGCCAGCAGTTTATCGATCGGTTTGAATACGCAGTATTTT
CASSLSIGLNTQYF
>NA|NA|12|TRBV7-9|TRBJ2-3
TGTGCCAGCAGCTCATGGGAGGATACGCAGTATTTT
CASSSWEDTQYF
>NA|NA|15|TRBV28|TRBJ1-5
TGTGCCAGCAGCCCCCCCCCTTCGGTCAATCAGCCCCAGCATTTT
CASSPPPSVNQPQHF
>NA|NA|12|TRBV6-1|TRBJ1-6
TGTGCCAGCATTGCGGGTAATTCACCCCTCCACTTT
CASIAGNSPLHF
>TRBD1|few|15|TRBV13|TRBJ2-7
TGTGCCAGCAGCTCCCAGACAGGGAAGGTCTACGAGCAGTACTTC
CASSSQTGKVYEQYF
>NA|NA|14|TRBV19|TRBJ2-1
TGTGCCAGTAGTATGGGCGGGACTCCTTTTGAGCAGTTCTTC
CASSMGGTPFEQFF
>TRBD1|NA|15|TRBV7-6|TRBJ1-6
TGTGCCAGCAGCCTGGGACAGGCGGGCGTATCACCCCTCCACTTT
CASSLGQAGVSPLHF
>NA|NA|14|TRBV28|TRBJ1-2
TGTGCCAGCAGTTTCAATGCAGTCAACTATGGCTACACCTTC
CASSFNAVNYGYTF
>NA|NA|14|TRBV4-3|TRBJ2-1
TGCGCCAGCAGCCAAGACGGGGTTAGGTATGAGCAGTTCTTC
CASSQDGVRYEQFF
>TRBD1|few|16|TRBV9|TRBJ2-7
TGTGCCAGCAGCGGCCAAGAGGGGGCGCCCCCCTACGAGCAGTACTTC
CASSGQEGAPPYEQYF
>NA|NA|15|TRBV7-2|TRBJ1-1
TGTGCCAGCAGCGTCCGCGGGGTAAAGGGGACTGAAGCTTTCTTT
CASSVRGVKGTEAFF
>TRBD1|NA|14|TRBV19|TRBJ1-2
TGTGCCAGTAAAGCGGACAGGGGGCCTAATGGCTACACCTTC
CASKADRGPNGYTF
>TRBD2|NA|12|TRBV29-1|TRBJ2-1
TGCAGCGCCGGGACTAGCGGTAATGAGCAGTTCTTC
CSAGTSGNEQFF
>NA|NA|16|TRBV11-2|TRBJ2-7
TGTGCCAGCAGCCCTATCGGACGTAGAGGGTCCTACGAGCAGTACTTC
CASSPIGRRGSYEQYF
>NA|NA|14|TRBV7-2|TRBJ2-7
TGTGCCAGCAGCGCCAGCAGCGGTCCCTACGAGCAGTACTTC
CASSASSGPYEQYF
>NA|NA|12|TRBV18|TRBJ2-4
TGTGCCAGCTCACCACCGCTCGGCATTCAGTACTTC
CASSPPLGIQYF
>NA|NA|13|TRBV7-2|TRBJ2-3
TGTGCCAGCCTGGGGCGGCCTACAGATACGCAGTATTTT
CASLGRPTDTQYF
>TRBD1|NA|14|TRBV28|TRBJ1-6
TGTGCCAGCAGTACGACAGGGGACGGGTCACCCCTCCACTTT
CASSTTGDGSPLHF
>TRBD1|NA|15|TRBV19|TRBJ1-6
TGTGCCAGTAGTGCCCAGGGGGTGGATAATTCACCCCTCCACTTT
CASSAQGVDNSPLHF
>NA|NA|17|TRBV4-1|TRBJ2-2
TGCGCCAGCAGCCAAGAAGGAACGGACAGCCTCACCGGGGAGCTGTTTTTT
CASSQEGTDSLTGELFF
>NA|NA|15|TRBV6-5|TRBJ1-5
TGTGCCAGCCAGTCCTCCTTTGGCAGCAATCAGCCCCAGCATTTT
CASQSSFGSNQPQHF
>NA|few|15|TRBV5-5|TRBJ1-2
TGTGCCAGCAGCGCCGCGGGGGACGGTGTCTATGGCTACACCTTC
CASSAAGDGVYGYTF
>NA|NA|11|TRBV20-1|TRBJ1-1
TGCAGTGCTAGAGTGCGGGGGGAAGCTTTCTTT
CSARVRGEAFF
>TRBD2|NA|15|TRBV25-1|TRBJ2-3
TGTGCCAGCGGGGGACTAGCGGGAGGTACAGATACGCAGTATTTT
CASGGLAGGTDTQYF
>TRBD2|NA|16|TRBV6-6|TRBJ2-7
TGTGCCAGCAGATCCCCCAGACTAGCGGGCTCCTACGAGCAGTACTTC
CASRSPRLAGSYEQYF
>TRBD1|few|14|TRBV9|TRBJ1-1
TGTGCCAGCAGCGAACCCGGGACAGGGTTTGAAGCTTTCTTT
CASSEPGTGFEAFF
>TRBD2|once|14|TRBV2|TRBJ2-7
TGTGCCGGACGGGAGGGAGAAGGATCCTACGAGCAGTACTTC
CAGREGEGSYEQYF
>NA|NA|15|TRBV5-1|TRBJ2-2
TGCGCCAGCAGCTTCTTGACAGAGAACACCGGGGAGCTGTTTTTT
CASSFLTENTGELFF
>NA|NA|16|TRBV2|TRBJ2-7
TGTGCCAGCAGTGAAGAGGATGGCGGGACTTCATACGAGCAGTACTTC
CASSEEDGGTSYEQYF
>NA|NA|14|TRBV21-1|TRBJ1-1
TGTGCCAGCAGCAAAGTTAAGCGGAACACTGAAGCTTTCTTT
CASSKVKRNTEAFF
>NA|NA|15|TRBV6-5|TRBJ1-3
TGTGCCAGCAGCCCTCCGGGGGGCTCTGGAAACACCATATATTTT
CASSPPGGSGNTIYF
>NA|NA|15|TRBV6-5|TRBJ2-1
TGTGCCAGCAGTTGCACCCGGGGTGGGTACAATGAGCAGTTCTTC
CASSCTRGGYNEQFF
>TRBD1|NA|13|TRBV7-2|TRBJ2-4
TGTGCCACCTTAGCGGACAGGGGAAACATTCAGTACTTC
CATLADRGNIQYF
>NA|NA|17|TRBV18|TRBJ2-2
TGTGCCAGCTCACCACTTGGGTTAGCCGGAGGGGCCGGGGAGCTGTTTTTT
CASSPLGLAGGAGELFF
>NA|once|14|TRBV6-1|TRBJ2-7
TGTGCCAGCAGTGCCGGGGAGAGCTCCTACGAGCAGTACTTC
CASSAGESSYEQYF
>NA|NA|11|TRBV2|TRBJ2-5
TGTGCCAGCAGTGAAGAACTGACCCAGTACTTC
CASSEELTQYF
>NA|NA|17|TRBV18|TRBJ1-1
TGTGCCAGCTCACCAGCTCTTAAGCTAGGTCAGGGAGGTGAAGCTTTCTTT
CASSPALKLGQGGEAFF
>TRBD2|once|15|TRBV13|TRBJ2-1
TGTGCCAGCGCTGCCGGGACTAGCAGGGATACTGAGCAGTTCTTC
CASAAGTSRDTEQFF
>NA|NA|15|TRBV7-2|TRBJ1-6
TGTGCCAGCAGCTTAGCAGGGGGTAATAATTCACCCCTCCACTTT
CASSLAGGNNSPLHF
>NA|NA|14|TRBV7-9|TRBJ1-2
TGTGCCAGCACAATAGGAACAGATAACTATGGCTACACCTTC
CASTIGTDNYGYTF
>NA|few|13|TRBV10-3|TRBJ1-1
TGTGCCAGCAGTTACCAGGGAAACACTGAAGCTTTCTTT
CASSYQGNTEAFF
>NA|NA|15|TRBV5-1|TRBJ2-7
TGCGCCAGCAGCTTCGGGACTGTCGATCCCTTGGAGCAGTACTTC
CASSFGTVDPLEQYF
>NA|NA|14|TRBV29-1|TRBJ1-1
TGCAGCGTTGGAGGGTCGGTAAGGTACACTGAAGCTTTCTTT
CSVGGSVRYTEAFF
>NA|once|14|TRBV28|TRBJ1-2
TGTGCCAGCACCCCCCCCGCCGGGTCCTATGGCTACACCTTC
CASTPPAGSYGYTF
>TRBD1|NA|14|TRBV10-3|TRBJ1-2
TGTGCCATCAGACCTGGGACAGCTAACTATGGCTACACCTTC
CAIRPGTANYGYTF
>NA|NA|15|TRBV28|TRBJ1-2
TGTGCCAGCAGTTTGGACACGGATAGATACTATGGCTACACCTTC
CASSLDTDRYYGYTF